Here is one TCR beta chain with its context. Assay: immunoSEQ multiplex PCR; the TCRdb copy retains only in-frame clones and omits some. In the table there are tens of thousands of clones, around 88% of which are singletons. This entry is derived from a study of T cell responses to AZD1222 COVID-19 vaccine. Germline CDR1 and CDR2: LGHNA and YSLEER. V lost 1 base, J lost 1 base, and 10 bases lay in between. The CDR3 extends over 15 amino acids. The rearrangement uses TRBV4-3 and TRBJ1-1; no clear D gene. The sequences come from peripheral blood, collected 28 days after the second AZD1222 dose. The TCR was taken from an adult who received the AZD1222 COVID-19 vaccine. CDR3 residues: CASSQAVVGNTEAFF. CDR3 DNA sequence: TGCGCCAGCAGCCAAGCCGTGGTTGGGAACACTGAAGCTTTCTTT.